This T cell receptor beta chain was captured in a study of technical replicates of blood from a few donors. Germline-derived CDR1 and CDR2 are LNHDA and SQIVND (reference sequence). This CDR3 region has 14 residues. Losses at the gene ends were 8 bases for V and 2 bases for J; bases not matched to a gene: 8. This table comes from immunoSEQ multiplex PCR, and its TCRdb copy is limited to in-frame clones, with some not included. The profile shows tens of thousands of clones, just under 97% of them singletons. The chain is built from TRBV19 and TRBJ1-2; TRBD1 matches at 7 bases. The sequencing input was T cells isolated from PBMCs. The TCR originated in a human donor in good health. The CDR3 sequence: CASHPWTGNYGYTF. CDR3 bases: TGTGCCAGTCATCCCTGGACAGGCAACTATGGCTACACCTTC. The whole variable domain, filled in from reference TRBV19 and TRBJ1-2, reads DGGITQSPKYLFRKEGQNVTLSCEQNLNHDAMYWYRQDPGQGLRLIYYSQIVNDFQKGDIAEGYSVSREKKESFPLTVTSAQKNPTAFYLCASHPWTGNYGYTFGSGTRLTVV.